A selection of T cell receptor beta chains follows, all from one sample in a study of T-cell memory formation after mild COVID-19. TCRdb ran MiXCR on the 5' RACE reads and lists one entry per CDR3 protein. The sample yields 120,000 or so distinct CDR3 sequences, roughly 15% seen once. Input material: PBMCs or a T cell subset sorted from them (not recorded which). These TCRs come from an adult woman who had mild COVID-19 (a few samples of this study predate the infection). Cell type and time point are not known. The CDR3 runs from the conserved cysteine through the conserved F or W. The order of the fields is J gene, V gene, CDR3 protein.

j_gene: TRBJ2-3
v_gene: TRBV7-9
CDR3aa: CASSLADSGSTDTQYF

j_gene: TRBJ2-1
v_gene: TRBV7-9
CDR3aa: CASSSHSGPYNEQFF

j_gene: TRBJ2-5
v_gene: TRBV7-7
CDR3aa: CASSPSGEGETQYF

j_gene: TRBJ2-1
v_gene: TRBV29-1
CDR3aa: CSVGAGTYNEQFF

j_gene: TRBJ2-1
v_gene: TRBV7-2
CDR3aa: CASSLVPSMGGRGNEQFF

j_gene: TRBJ2-5
v_gene: TRBV7-2
CDR3aa: CASSLDLAGGRRVTQYF

j_gene: TRBJ2-1
v_gene: TRBV24-1
CDR3aa: CATRGEGSGNEQFF

j_gene: TRBJ2-2
v_gene: TRBV19
CDR3aa: CASSIVAGGGTGELFF

j_gene: TRBJ2-5
v_gene: TRBV10-3
CDR3aa: CAIRGQRGETQYF

j_gene: TRBJ2-3
v_gene: TRBV15
CDR3aa: CATSRDPGKTDTQYF

j_gene: TRBJ2-3
v_gene: TRBV20-1
CDR3aa: CSVRSGRDTQYF

j_gene: TRBJ2-4
v_gene: TRBV2
CDR3aa: CASRTRGEPTKNIQYF

j_gene: TRBJ2-3
v_gene: TRBV29-1
CDR3aa: CSAAGGDTQYF

j_gene: TRBJ2-3
v_gene: TRBV4-1
CDR3aa: CASSQGRQVGTDTQYF

j_gene: TRBJ1-2
v_gene: TRBV7-2
CDR3aa: CASSLSISPGGNGYTF

j_gene: TRBJ2-1
v_gene: TRBV27
CDR3aa: CASSFGLAGSYNEQFF

j_gene: TRBJ2-3
v_gene: TRBV10-3
CDR3aa: CAIKGQGGGADTQYF

j_gene: TRBJ1-1
v_gene: TRBV10-3
CDR3aa: CAISESGRWEAFF

j_gene: TRBJ2-3
v_gene: TRBV5-6
CDR3aa: CASSLASGTDTQYF

j_gene: TRBJ2-1
v_gene: TRBV7-9
CDR3aa: CASSPPAVYNEQFF

j_gene: TRBJ2-2
v_gene: TRBV2
CDR3aa: CASSELAQSTGELFF

j_gene: TRBJ2-3
v_gene: TRBV7-8
CDR3aa: CASSSLTTDTQYF

j_gene: TRBJ2-4
v_gene: TRBV7-2
CDR3aa: CASSDRLAGAKNIQYF

j_gene: TRBJ2-1
v_gene: TRBV4-3
CDR3aa: CASSQDNASGRVNEQFF

j_gene: TRBJ2-7
v_gene: TRBV7-9
CDR3aa: CASSDRTGVFNEQYF

j_gene: TRBJ2-4
v_gene: TRBV7-9
CDR3aa: CASSPKQGLAKNIQYF

j_gene: TRBJ2-3
v_gene: TRBV5-1
CDR3aa: CASTPAAGGTDTQYF

j_gene: TRBJ2-6
v_gene: TRBV6-5
CDR3aa: CAASGANVLTF

j_gene: TRBJ2-4
v_gene: TRBV20-1
CDR3aa: CSASGTDLAQYF

j_gene: TRBJ1-1
v_gene: TRBV29-1
CDR3aa: CSVEAWDRSEWAEAFF

j_gene: TRBJ2-1
v_gene: TRBV7-9
CDR3aa: CASSLIRGRGPNEQFF

j_gene: TRBJ2-7
v_gene: TRBV5-6
CDR3aa: CASSLVTLWGEQYF

j_gene: TRBJ2-1
v_gene: TRBV12-3/TRBV12-4
CDR3aa: CASPQSGRTGSYNEQFF

j_gene: TRBJ2-1
v_gene: TRBV11-1
CDR3aa: CASSLSGAGNEQFF

j_gene: TRBJ2-4
v_gene: TRBV6-1
CDR3aa: CATDSGGAKNIQYF

j_gene: TRBJ1-2
v_gene: TRBV20-1
CDR3aa: CSAFTGGNYGYTF

j_gene: TRBJ1-3
v_gene: TRBV7-2
CDR3aa: CASSSLGGGTGSGNTIYF

j_gene: TRBJ2-7
v_gene: TRBV12-3/TRBV12-4
CDR3aa: CASSAVWTSGLPDEQYF

j_gene: TRBJ1-6
v_gene: TRBV5-1
CDR3aa: CASSLALGQDSPLHF

j_gene: TRBJ2-4
v_gene: TRBV11-2
CDR3aa: CASSLESKNIQYF

j_gene: TRBJ2-3
v_gene: TRBV6-2/TRBV6-3
CDR3aa: CASTQSLGDTQYF

j_gene: TRBJ2-1
v_gene: TRBV28
CDR3aa: CASSPPSLSYNEQFF

j_gene: TRBJ2-2
v_gene: TRBV7-8
CDR3aa: CASSLARPNTGELFF

j_gene: TRBJ2-2
v_gene: TRBV4-3
CDR3aa: CASSQDWASPGELFF

j_gene: TRBJ2-7
v_gene: TRBV5-1
CDR3aa: CASSLVVPGYEQYF

j_gene: TRBJ1-4
v_gene: TRBV7-9
CDR3aa: CASSLSTGVNEKLFF